The present T cell receptor beta chain was sequenced within a study of T-cell reconstitution after alpha-beta-depleted transplantation in children. Overall study findings and caveats: The origin of high day-60 TCRbeta diversity in some patients lay in surviving recipient T cells and thymic progenitors.

A TCRbeta library incorporating unique molecular identifiers was prepared. TCRdb used MiXCR to reprocess the PCR reads, holding one entry per CDR3 protein. The data show around 210,000 distinct CDR3 sequences, about 6.6% seen once. Details on this clonotype: The antigen is not known.

Germline-derived CDR1 and CDR2 are MNHEY and SVGEGT. The trim removed 5 bases at V and 4 bases at J, leaving 10 bases unmatched. This CDR3 is built from 16 residues. The TCR originated in a boy aged 2 to 10 with acute lymphoblastic leukemia, due to receive a stem cell transplant. The sample in question was PBMCs, obtained before TCRalphabeta/CD19-depleted stem cell transplant. This sequence joins TRBV6-2 or TRBV6-3 and TRBJ2-2, with TRBD1 matching 7 bases. DNA of the CDR3: TGTGCCAGCAGTCTACCGACAGGGTCGGGCACCGGGGAGCTGTTTTTT. The encoded protein is CASSLPTGSGTGELFF.